This T cell receptor beta chain came from a study of beta chain features in type 1 diabetes. Expressed TCRB transcripts were sequenced because the isolated RNA had all been reverse transcribed beforehand. Assay used: immunoSEQ multiplex PCR; TCRdb lists only in-frame clones, some missing. The sample lists fewer than 400,000 clones; 9.3% were seen once. The CDR3 consists of 12 residues. Germline trimming cut 8 bases from V and 7 bases from J; bases unmatched to any gene: 2. Germline loops: CDR1 SNHLY, CDR2 FYNNEI. About this clone itself: Its antigen is undetermined.

General study findings and limits: For Type 1 diabetes patients, all four CD4+ subsets carried TCRB CDR3s that were moderately but significantly shorter.

V usage is TRBV2 and J usage is TRBJ1-6; 7 bases map to TRBD1. Source material: central memory CD4+ T cells from blood. This receptor was obtained from a young man with type 1 diabetes. CDR3 in amino acids: CASGTVNSPLHF. DNA for the CDR3: TGTGCCAGCGGGACAGTAAATTCACCCCTCCACTTT.